These 32 T cell receptor beta chains came from one sample sequenced in a study of T cell responses to AZD1222 COVID-19 vaccine. Generated by immunoSEQ multiplex PCR, the TCRdb table keeps only in-frame clones and is missing some. The sample lists approximately 110,000 clones, roughly 86% seen once, with 4.4% in the top ten. The source material was peripheral blood, sampled on day 0 of AZD1222 vaccination. The receptors shown here come from an adult in good health.

The V and J genes are TRBV30 and TRBJ1-2, with D unresolved. The CDR3 loop spans 13 amino acids. Germline CDR1 GTSNPN, CDR2 SVGIG (reference sequence). With 0 bases removed from V and 4 bases from J, the gap between germline ends came to 9 bases. The CDR3 region is CAWSVYGGYGYTF. For the CDR3, the DNA is TGTGCCTGGAGTGTTTACGGTGGCTATGGCTACACCTTC.

The V and J genes are TRBV13 and TRBJ2-1, with 10 bases matching TRBD1. In germline, CDR1 is PRHDT, CDR2 FYEKMQ (reference sequence). V lost 5 bases and J lost 9; bases outside the gene matches: 10. The CDR3 sequence is 15 residues long. The CDR3, as DNA: TGTGCCAGCAGCAATAAGGACAGGGGGAGATTTGAGCAGTTCTTC. Protein sequence: CASSNKDRGRFEQFF.

The chain couples TRBV9 to TRBJ2-2; D gene uncertain. Germline values: CDR1 SGDLS, CDR2 YYNGEE. The V end was cut by 0 bases, the J end by 6 bases, with 9 bases between. The CDR3 is 14 residues long. CDR3 DNA sequence: TGTGCCAGCAGCGTAGTACAGTCTTCCGGGGAGCTGTTTTTT. Protein product: CASSVVQSSGELFF.

This clone was picked up one time. The chain uses TRBV7-8 and TRBJ2-5, with a possible D match to TRBD1 (5 bases). The CDR3 spans 19 residues. Germline V lookup: CDR1 SGHVS, CDR2 FQNEAQ. The V end lost 3 bases, the J end lost 5 bases, and 28 bases lay between the germline ends. The CDR3 loop is CASSFRVSRQGAQQETQYF. CDR3 coding DNA: TGTGCCAGCAGCTTCAGGGTCTCTAGGCAGGGCGCCCAACAGGAGACCCAGTACTTC.

The chain links TRBV5-4 to TRBJ2-5; 7 bases are shared with TRBD2. Germline trimming cut 0 bases from V and 4 bases from J; bases unmatched to any gene: 6. This CDR3 has 15 residues. Looked up from germline, CDR1 is SGHNT and CDR2 is YYREEE (reference sequence). CDR3 bases: TGTGCCAGCAGCTTGGGCGGGAGATCGGGAGAGACCCAGTACTTC. It translates to CASSLGGRSGETQYF.

This chain links TRBV5-1 with TRBJ2-3; 9 bases are a match to TRBD1. J was trimmed by 4 bases and V by 4 bases; bases with no gene match: 4. The CDR3 contains 14 residues. CDR1 and CDR2 (germline): SGHRS, YFSETQ. CDR3 sequence reads: CASSPQGAPDTQYF. The DNA of the CDR3 is TGCGCCAGCAGCCCACAGGGGGCCCCAGATACGCAGTATTTT.

This clone was picked up one time. The chain couples TRBV19 to TRBJ1-2; D may be TRBD1 (6 bases). Germline-derived CDR1 and CDR2 are LNHDA and SQIVND (reference sequence). The V end was cut by 6 bases, the J end by 0 bases, with 17 bases between. The CDR3 spans 16 residues. In nucleotides, the CDR3 is TGTGCCAGTAGCCCGCGGACGGGGGGCTCTAACTATGGCTACACCTTC. Protein sequence: CASSPRTGGSNYGYTF.

This clone was detected only once. This sequence joins TRBV7-9 and TRBJ2-5; no firm D call. The CDR3 runs 13 residues. Trimming cost V 5 bases and J 2 bases, with 9 bases left between them. Germline-derived CDR1 and CDR2 are SEHNR and FQNEAQ (reference sequence). The DNA of the CDR3 is TGTGCCAGCAGCCGGACGGAACAAGAGACCCAGTACTTC. Translation: CASSRTEQETQYF.

The rearrangement joins TRBV7-8 to TRBJ1-5; D is uncertain. Germline CDR1 is SGHVS and CDR2 is FQNEAQ. There are 12 residues in the CDR3. V was cut by 4 bases and J by 11 bases, with 12 bases left in between. The CDR3 DNA follows: TGTGCCAGCAGCTCACCCAGTAGGACCCAGCATTTT. This codes for CASSSPSRTQHF.

The V gene is TRBV29-1, the J gene TRBJ1-2, with D uncertain. This CDR3 spans 13 amino acids. Looked up from germline, CDR1 is SQVTM and CDR2 is ANQGSEA. The V end was cut by 4 bases, the J end by 0 bases, with 9 bases between. The CDR3 DNA follows: TGCAGCGTTGTTCGGTTCTCTAACTATGGCTACACCTTC. It specifies CSVVRFSNYGYTF.

The chain carries TRBV2 and TRBJ2-1; D possibly corresponds to TRBD2 (5 bases). There are 15 residues in the CDR3. V lost 7 bases and J lost 4, with 17 bases in between. Germline lookup yields CDR1 SNHLY and CDR2 FYNNEI. For the CDR3, the DNA is TGTGCCAGCACCAAGAGTCTAGCAGATTACAATGAGCAGTTCTTC. It specifies CASTKSLADYNEQFF.

The chain recombines TRBV19 with TRBJ1-2, with D perhaps matching TRBD1 (6 bases). CDR1 and CDR2 (germline): LNHDA, SQIVND (reference sequence). Trimming left V 6 bases short and J 6 bases short, with 20 bases between. The CDR3 is 15 residues long. CDR3 sequence reads: CASSFWGQGSNGYTF. The CDR3 nucleotides read TGTGCCAGTAGCTTTTGGGGACAAGGATCTAATGGCTACACCTTC. The variable domain in full, with the rest retrieved from reference TRBV19 and TRBJ1-2, is DGGITQSPKYLFRKEGQNVTLSCEQNLNHDAMYWYRQDPGQGLRLIYYSQIVNDFQKGDIAEGYSVSREKKESFPLTVTSAQKNPTAFYLCASSFWGQGSNGYTFGSGTRLTVV.

The chain employs TRBV11-2 and TRBJ2-3; a weak D match, TRBD1 (5 bases). V gave up 5 bases and J gave up 4 bases, with 16 bases separating them. The germline V gene has CDR1 SGHAT and CDR2 FQNNGV. There are 15 residues in the CDR3. CDR3 nucleotide sequence: TGTGCCAGCAGCCTTTTCCTAGGGGCCCCAGATACGCAGTATTTT. The encoded protein is CASSLFLGAPDTQYF.

The chain is built from TRBV7-9 and TRBJ1-1, with D perhaps TRBD1 (6 bases). V was pared by 5 bases and J by 3 bases, with 10 bases between. The CDR3 consists of 13 residues. From germline, CDR1 is SEHNR and CDR2 FQNEAQ (reference sequence). CDR3 in amino acids: CASSLGGHTEAFF. CDR3 sequence (DNA): TGTGCCAGCAGCCTAGGGGGTCACACTGAAGCTTTCTTT.

The gene calls are TRBV14 and TRBJ2-3, with 8 nucleotides matching TRBD1. The CDR3 extends over 16 amino acids. Per the germline V gene, CDR1 is SGHDN and CDR2 is FVKESK. V trimming: 1 base; J trimming: 2 bases; junction bases outside the gene matches: 5. CDR3 nucleotide sequence: TGTGCCAGCAGCCAAGCTGGACAGGGATACACAGATACGCAGTATTTT. Translating it yields CASSQAGQGYTDTQYF.

This sequence joins TRBV4-1 and TRBJ1-2, with 9 bases aligning to TRBD1. There are 14 residues in the CDR3. Per the germline V gene, CDR1 is MGHRA and CDR2 is YSYEKL. V lost 3 bases and J lost 7; bases outside the gene matches: 6. CDR3 coding DNA: TGCGCCAGCAGCCATCCCGGGACAGGGAGTGGCTACACCTTC. This encodes CASSHPGTGSGYTF.

This clone turned up a few times. The chain uses TRBV18 and TRBJ1-2; D is undetermined. The V end lost 5 bases, the J end lost 2 bases, and 12 bases lay between the germline ends. The CDR3 sequence is 14 residues long. Germline V gene sequence: CDR1 KGHSH, CDR2 LQKENI. The chain's CDR3 is CASSEGRTNYGYTF. CDR3 nucleotide sequence: TGTGCCAGCTCAGAAGGACGGACGAACTATGGCTACACCTTC.

For the CDR3, the DNA is TGTGCCAGCAGTTGGGACAGCTCTACCTACGAGCAGTACTTC. It encodes CASSWDSSTYEQYF. The chain joins TRBV5-4 to TRBJ2-7, with TRBD1 matching over 7 bases. The CDR3 runs to 14 residues. V dropped 5 bases and J dropped 2; count of bases not matched to a gene: 7. The V gene's germline CDR1 is SGHNT and CDR2 YYREEE (reference sequence). The whole variable domain, filled in from reference TRBV5-4 and TRBJ2-7, reads ETGVTQSPTHLIKTRGQQVTLRCSSQSGHNTVSWYQQALGQGPQFIFQYYREEENGRGNFPPRFSGLQFPNYSSELNVNALELDDSALYLCASSWDSSTYEQYFGPGTRLTVT.

The rearrangement joins TRBV7-2 to TRBJ2-6; TRBD1 aligns across 10 bases. Germline CDR1 SGHTA, CDR2 FQGNSA. The CDR3 covers 17 residues. J gave up 2 bases and V 4 bases, and 5 bases lay outside the gene matches. CDR3 amino acids: CASSSGQGLTGANVLTF. DNA for the CDR3: TGTGCCAGCAGCTCGGGACAGGGGCTCACTGGGGCCAACGTCCTGACTTTC.

V is TRBV29-1 and J is TRBJ2-3; 13 bases align to TRBD2. The germline gives CDR1 SQVTM, CDR2 ANQGSEA. The CDR3 runs to 14 residues. The CDR3 sequence is CGTSGGAGTDTQYF. CDR3 sequence (DNA): TGCGGAACTAGCGGGGGGGCGGGCACAGATACGCAGTATTTT.

This clone was recorded a few times. The chain carries TRBV27 and TRBJ2-5, with TRBD1 matching 7 bases. The CDR3 is 16 amino acids. V lost 3 bases, J lost 5 bases, and 12 bases stayed unmatched. CDR1 MNHEY and CDR2 SMNVEV come from the germline V gene (reference sequence). The CDR3: CASSFIPGQRKETQYF. In DNA form, the CDR3 reads TGTGCCAGCAGTTTTATCCCGGGACAGCGAAAGGAGACCCAGTACTTC.

This CDR3 is CASSLAYSLNTEAFF. CDR3 nucleotides: TGTGCCAGCAGTTTAGCTTACAGCTTGAACACTGAAGCTTTCTTT. The gene calls are TRBV27 and TRBJ1-1, with no clear D. V was clipped by 2 bases and J by 0 bases, with 10 bases between them. CDR1 is MNHEY, CDR2 SMNVEV, per germline (reference sequence). The CDR3 totals 15 residues.

The chain has TRBV27 and TRBJ2-2; D ambiguous. The germline V and J ends were trimmed by 5 bases and 0 bases, with 13 bases remaining between them. Germline V CDR1 and CDR2: MNHEY, SMNVEV (reference sequence). The CDR3 consists of 16 residues. The CDR3 is CASSTPPNTNTGELFF. In nucleotides, the CDR3 is TGTGCCAGCAGTACCCCCCCGAACACGAACACCGGGGAGCTGTTTTTT.

The chain is built from TRBV3-1 (or the pseudogene TRBV3-2) and TRBJ1-2, with a possible D match to TRBD1 (6 bases). Germline assignment: CDR1 LGHDT and CDR2 YNNKEL (reference sequence). This CDR3 region has 14 residues. V was trimmed by 2 bases and J by 4 bases, leaving 11 bases between them. The CDR3 DNA is TGTGCCAGCAGCCAAACCACAGGGAGCTATGGCTACACCTTC. Its translation is CASSQTTGSYGYTF.

The chain has TRBV25-1 and TRBJ2-7, with D hard to call. Looked up from germline, CDR1 is MGHDK and CDR2 is SYGVNS. Trimming stripped 4 bases from V and 1 base from J, with 5 bases between. The CDR3 has 12 residues. In nucleotides, the CDR3 is TGTGCCAGCAGTGGCAGTTCCTACGAGCAGTACTTC. Protein: CASSGSSYEQYF.

This clone has a handful of counts. This same CDR3 is encoded by further DNA sequences in the sample. The V gene is TRBV30, the J gene TRBJ1-6; D ambiguous. CDR1 and CDR2 (germline): GTSNPN, SVGIG (reference sequence). V lost 0 bases to trimming and J lost 6 bases, with 6 bases between them. CDR3 length: 13 amino acids. CDR3 amino acids: CAWSVLRNSPLHF. As DNA, the CDR3 is TGTGCCTGGAGTGTACTCCGTAATTCACCCCTCCACTTT. The full variable domain, its missing parts supplied by reference TRBV30 and TRBJ1-6, is SQTIHQWPATLVQPVGSPLSLECTVEGTSNPNLYWYRQAAGRGLQLLFYSVGIGQISSEVPQNLSASRPQDRQFILSSKKLLLSDSGFYLCAWSVLRNSPLHFGNGTRLTVT.

This clone was seen only a few times. This chain uses TRBV19 with TRBJ2-7; a weak D match, TRBD2 (7 bases). Trimming left V 5 bases short and J 2 bases short, with 10 bases between. Germline V lookup: CDR1 LNHDA, CDR2 SQIVND (reference sequence). The CDR3 totals 13 residues. The CDR3 here is CASSQGRAYEQYF. In nucleotides, the CDR3 is TGTGCCAGTAGTCAGGGGAGGGCCTACGAGCAGTACTTC. Full variable domain (remainder filled in from reference TRBV19 and TRBJ2-7): DGGITQSPKYLFRKEGQNVTLSCEQNLNHDAMYWYRQDPGQGLRLIYYSQIVNDFQKGDIAEGYSVSREKKESFPLTVTSAQKNPTAFYLCASSQGRAYEQYFGPGTRLTVT.

The chain is built from TRBV30 and TRBJ1-4; 7 positions match TRBD1. The CDR3 consists of 14 residues. Germline CDR1 is GTSNPN and CDR2 is SVGIG (reference sequence). Germline trimming cut 3 bases from V and 10 bases from J; bases unmatched to any gene: 11. CDR3 bases: TGTGCCTGGAGCGCGGGGGCCCAGGGGGGAAAACTGTTTTTT. Its translation: CAWSAGAQGGKLFF.

The chain has TRBV6-5 and TRBJ1-1; no clear D. Between the trimmed V and J ends, which lost 6 bases and 9 bases, there was a span of 14 bases. The CDR3 contains 12 residues. Germline V gives CDR1 MNHEY, CDR2 SVGAGI. The CDR3 DNA is TGTGCCAGCAGAATTATCGGGAAGAAAGCTTTCTTT. The encoded protein is CASRIIGKKAFF.

The rearrangement links TRBV19 to TRBJ1-2; tentatively, D is TRBD1 (6 bases). Germline CDR1 is LNHDA and CDR2 is SQIVND (reference sequence). The V gene lost 3 bases and the J gene lost 4 bases, with 15 bases spanning the gap. CDR3 size: 15 residues. This CDR3 is CASSIYRETIYGYTF. Here the CDR3 DNA reads TGTGCCAGTAGTATTTACAGGGAGACCATCTATGGCTACACCTTC.

The rearrangement joins TRBV12-3 or TRBV12-4 to TRBJ1-3, with a tentative D call TRBD1 (6 bases). This CDR3 spans 13 amino acids. Trimming took off 7 bases at V and 3 bases at J, with 10 bases between the two ends. The CDR3, as DNA: TGTGCCAGCAAACAGGGCCATGGAAACACCATATATTTT. Protein product: CASKQGHGNTIYF.

This clone occurred a few times. The chain couples TRBV30 to TRBJ2-7; 8 bases agree with TRBD2. The CDR3 is made up of 15 amino acids. V gave up 0 bases and J gave up 9 bases; unmatched junction bases: 13. In germline, CDR1 is GTSNPN, CDR2 SVGIG (reference sequence). The CDR3 nucleotides are TGTGCCTGGAGTGTACTGGGACTAGACCGCCGTGGGCAGTACTTC. As protein: CAWSVLGLDRRGQYF.